A single T cell receptor beta chain is shown here with its context. Its antigen is undetermined. The source of the sample is a study of T cell repertoires in cytomegalovirus infection. V was pared by 6 bases and J by 0 bases, with 5 bases of the junction left unmatched. The CDR3 has 13 residues. The V gene's germline CDR1 is DFQATT and CDR2 SNEGSKA (reference sequence). TCRdb ran MiXCR on the reads and lists one entry per CDR3 protein. Of just over 450,000 distinct CDR3 sequences listed, 40% to 50% were seen once; the top ten hold 35% to 50%. V gene TRBV20-1 combines with J gene TRBJ2-7, with 7 positions matching TRBD1. The sequence derives from a human donor in good health (CMV status not recorded). Some clones in this sample may be carry-over from other donors' samples. The sequencing used cultured PBMCs, collected from culture after CMV antigen stimulation. The CDR3 DNA follows: TGCAGTGCCAGCGAGGGGGCCTCCTACGAGCAGTACTTC. Translation: CSASEGASYEQYF.